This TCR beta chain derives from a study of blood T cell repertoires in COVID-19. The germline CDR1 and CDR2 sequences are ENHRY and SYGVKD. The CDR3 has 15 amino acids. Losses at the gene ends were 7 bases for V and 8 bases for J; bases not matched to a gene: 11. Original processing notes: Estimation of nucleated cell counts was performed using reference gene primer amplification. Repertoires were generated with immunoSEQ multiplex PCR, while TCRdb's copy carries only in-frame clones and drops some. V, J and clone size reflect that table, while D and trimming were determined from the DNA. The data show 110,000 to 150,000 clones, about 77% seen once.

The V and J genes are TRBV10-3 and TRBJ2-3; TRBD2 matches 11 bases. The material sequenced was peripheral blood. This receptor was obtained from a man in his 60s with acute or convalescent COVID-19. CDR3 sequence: CAITPSGTSGSTQYF. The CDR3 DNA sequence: TGTGCCATCACCCCAAGCGGGACTAGCGGTTCTACGCAGTATTTT.